Following are 30 T cell receptor beta chains from one sample sequenced in a study of shared clonotypes between healthy human individuals (dated by TCRdb to the early 2020s). The library was obtained by the immunoSEQ multiplex PCR assay. As stored in TCRdb, this immuneACCESS dataset retains in-frame rearrangements with V and J assigned. A fraction of the clones does not appear; measured against another copy, unresolved V genes explain less than half of the discrepancy, and the remainder lacks a known reason. A total of around 1,100,000 clones appear in this sample, approximately 80% of them only once. The ten largest clones take up 0.89% of the sample. The sample comprised memory CD4+ T cells from PBMCs. What the cell subset or site label conveys for this sample: CD45RA-negative fraction. These receptors originate from a man between 18 and 35 years old in good health. Some clones in this sample may be carry-over from other donors' samples.

The rearrangement links TRBV18 to TRBJ2-7; 7 bases are shared with TRBD2. The germline V gene has CDR1 KGHSH and CDR2 LQKENI. This CDR3 contains 13 residues. V gave up 3 bases and J gave up 3 bases; unmatched junction bases: 2. The CDR3 DNA is TGTGCCAGCTCACCGGGGGGGGTCTACGAGCAGTACTTC. It yields the protein CASSPGGVYEQYF.

With respect to this clone: The germline gene is not matched at one end of the junction; a read error may be the cause. The CDR3 DNA reads TGCGCCAGCAGTCAATCGACCGGGAACAGGGGGCTCGCTAGTGGCTTC. It is translated as CASSQSTGNRGLASGF. The chain links TRBV23-1 to TRBJ2-7; 9 bases align to TRBD1. TRBV23-1 is recorded as an ORF, its role being uncertain. The CDR3 spans 16 residues.

In DNA, the CDR3 is TGTGCCAGCTCACTTGCGGGAGGTGGCACTGGGGCCAACGTCCTGACTTTC. Amino acid sequence: CASSLAGGGTGANVLTF. The rearrangement joins TRBV18 to TRBJ2-6; TRBD2 matches 8 bases. The CDR3 is made up of 17 amino acids. The V segment lost 4 bases and the J segment 2 bases; nucleotides outside the gene matches: 7. Germline V gene sequence: CDR1 KGHSH, CDR2 LQKENI. The full variable domain, completed using reference TRBV18 and TRBJ2-6, is NAGVMQNPRHLVRRRGQEARLRCSPMKGHSHVYWYRQLPEEGLKFMVYLQKENIIDESGMPKERFSAEFPKEGPSILRIQQVVRGDSAAYFCASSLAGGGTGANVLTFGAGSRLTVL.

In this sample, this clone turned up a few times. The CDR3 sequence is CASSREDRGNTEAFF. CDR3 DNA: TGTGCCAGCTCACGAGAGGACAGGGGGAACACTGAAGCTTTCTTT. The rearrangement uses TRBV18 and TRBJ1-1; TRBD1 matches at 9 bases. CDR1 KGHSH and CDR2 LQKENI come from the germline V gene. The CDR3 has 15 amino acids. J gave up 1 base and V 4 bases, and 4 bases lay outside the gene matches.

The V and J genes are TRBV27 and TRBJ2-5; D is uncertain. V dropped 1 base and J dropped 4 bases, with 10 bases sitting between them. This CDR3 spans 14 amino acids. The germline V gene encodes CDR1 MNHEY and CDR2 SMNVEV (reference sequence). The CDR3 loop reads CASSLLGIGETQYF. In DNA form, the CDR3 reads TGTGCCAGCAGTTTATTGGGAATTGGAGAGACCCAGTACTTC.

The rearrangement links TRBV5-1 to TRBJ2-1, with D possibly being TRBD1 or TRBD2 (6 bases each). CDR3 length: 15 amino acids. Germline-derived CDR1 and CDR2 are SGHRS and YFSETQ. V gave up 4 bases and J gave up 1 base, with 12 bases separating them. The CDR3 coding sequence is TGCGCCAGCAGCCCAGAGGGGGGATCCTACAATGAGCAGTTCTTC. It yields the protein CASSPEGGSYNEQFF.

The genes are TRBV5-1 and TRBJ2-1; the match to TRBD1 covers 8 bases. The germline CDR1 and CDR2 sequences are SGHRS and YFSETQ. There are 16 residues in the CDR3. The junction had 6 bases not matched to a gene; V was cut back by 1 base and J by 3 bases. The CDR3 protein is CASSLRGTGDYNEQFF. CDR3 nucleotide sequence: TGCGCCAGCAGCTTGAGGGGGACAGGAGACTACAATGAGCAGTTCTTC.

The chain carries TRBV2 and TRBJ2-6; D remains unclear. The CDR3 runs to 15 residues. CDR1 SNHLY and CDR2 FYNNEI come from the germline V gene. V dropped 4 bases and J dropped 3 bases, with 10 bases sitting between them. The CDR3 DNA is TGTGCCAGCAGTGTTCTAGGGAATGGGGCCAACGTCCTGACTTTC. It encodes CASSVLGNGANVLTF. Filled out from reference TRBV2 and TRBJ2-6, the complete variable domain reads EPEVTQTPSHQVTQMGQEVILRCVPISNHLYFYWYRQILGQKVEFLVSFYNNEISEKSEIFDDQFSVERPDGSNFTLKIRSTKLEDSAMYFCASSVLGNGANVLTFGAGSRLTVL.

This clone was found once. The J gene is TRBJ2-7, the V gene TRBV11-2; 7 nucleotides match TRBD1. The CDR3 runs to 15 residues. Trimming removed 5 bases from V and 0 bases from J; junction bases left unmatched: 7. From germline, CDR1 is SGHAT and CDR2 FQNNGV. The chain's CDR3 is CASSQTGDSSYEQYF. The CDR3 DNA reads TGTGCCAGCAGCCAAACAGGGGATAGCTCCTACGAGCAGTACTTC.

The V and J genes are TRBV5-6 and TRBJ1-1; no reliable D call. The V and J ends lost 2 bases and 4 bases respectively, with 6 bases between them. Per the germline V gene, CDR1 is SGHDT and CDR2 is YYEEEE. The CDR3 totals 12 residues. The CDR3 nucleotides read TGTGCCAGCAGCTTAAGGGCCACTGAAGCTTTCTTT. As protein: CASSLRATEAFF. The whole variable domain, filled in from reference TRBV5-6 and TRBJ1-1, reads DAGVTQSPTHLIKTRGQQVTLRCSPKSGHDTVSWYQQALGQGPQFIFQYYEEEERQRGNFPDRFSGHQFPNYSSELNVNALLLGDSALYLCASSLRATEAFFGQGTRLTVV.

The chain links TRBV4-1 to TRBJ1-5; D call uncertain. The CDR3 runs 16 residues. Trimming shortened V by 4 bases and J by 7 bases, and 20 bases separated the two germline ends. Looked up from germline, CDR1 is MGHRA and CDR2 is YSYEKL. CDR3 sequence reads: CASSLTAQVGGQPQHF. As DNA, the CDR3 is TGCGCCAGCAGCCTCACGGCGCAGGTCGGAGGGCAGCCCCAGCATTTT.

The chain is built from TRBV7-9 and TRBJ2-2; D gene uncertain. The CDR3 has 12 amino acids. V dropped 1 base and J dropped 6 bases, with 3 bases sitting between them. Germline assignment: CDR1 SEHNR and CDR2 FQNEAQ (reference sequence). CDR3 DNA sequence: TGTGCCAGCAGCTTAGATGCCGGGGAGCTGTTTTTT. This gives the protein CASSLDAGELFF.

V is TRBV28 and J is TRBJ1-1, with D unclear. The germline CDR1 and CDR2 sequences are MDHEN and SYDVKM. The ends were cut back, 4 bases at V and 4 bases at J, with 16 bases in the middle. The CDR3 is made up of 15 amino acids. CDR3: CASSSGGQAGTEAFF. The CDR3 region has the DNA TGTGCCAGCAGTTCGGGTGGGCAGGCGGGCACTGAAGCTTTCTTT.

The chain recombines TRBV6-1 with TRBJ1-2, with 10 positions matching TRBD1. Germline V gene lookup returns CDR1 MNHNS and CDR2 SASEGT. The CDR3 has 15 amino acids. V shed 7 bases and J 4 bases; nucleotides not matched to a gene: 9. CDR3 loop: CASNRPGQGTYGYTF. The CDR3 DNA follows: TGTGCCAGCAACCGCCCGGGACAGGGGACCTATGGCTACACCTTC.

This clone has more than one count but fewer than ten. The same CDR3 can be traced to other DNA sequences in this sample. The gene calls are TRBV7-9 and TRBJ1-2; TRBD1 might be the D (5 bases). The CDR3 loop spans 13 amino acids. Germline V gene sequence: CDR1 SEHNR, CDR2 FQNEAQ (reference sequence). Between the trimmed V and J ends, which lost 2 bases and 4 bases, there was a span of 8 bases. The chain's CDR3 is CASSLQGPYGYTF. CDR3 bases: TGTGCCAGCAGCTTACAGGGCCCCTATGGCTACACCTTC.

The chain is built from TRBV11-2 and TRBJ1-4; the D gene is possibly TRBD1 (6 bases). CDR3 size: 17 residues. V gave up 5 bases and J gave up 0 bases, with 16 bases separating them. Looked up from germline, CDR1 is SGHAT and CDR2 is FQNNGV. This chain's CDR3 is CASSLQPDSATNEKLFF. The CDR3 DNA follows: TGTGCCAGCAGCCTCCAGCCGGACAGTGCAACTAATGAAAAACTGTTTTTT. The whole variable domain, remainder taken from reference TRBV11-2 and TRBJ1-4, is EAGVAQSPRYKIIEKRQSVAFWCNPISGHATLYWYQQILGQGPKLLIQFQNNGVVDDSQLPKDRFSAERLKGVDSTLKIQPAKLEDSAVYLCASSLQPDSATNEKLFFGSGTQLSVL.

The CDR3 loop reads CASSFRFQETQYF. The CDR3 DNA sequence: TGTGCCAGCAGTTTCCGGTTCCAAGAGACCCAGTACTTC. The chain is built from TRBV27 and TRBJ2-5; the D is unclear. The V gene's germline CDR1 is MNHEY and CDR2 SMNVEV (reference sequence). This CDR3 contains 13 residues. V was cut by 3 bases and J by 1 base, with 6 bases left in between.

J is TRBJ1-2 and V is TRBV11-3; tentatively, D is TRBD1 (5 bases). There are 16 residues in the CDR3. In germline, CDR1 is SGHNT, CDR2 YENEEA. Between the trimmed V and J ends, which lost 5 bases and 4 bases, there was a span of 20 bases. The CDR3 sequence: CASSQLKTGPIYGYTF. The CDR3, as DNA: TGTGCCAGCAGCCAGCTGAAAACAGGCCCCATCTATGGCTACACCTTC. The full variable domain, its missing parts supplied by reference TRBV11-3 and TRBJ1-2, is EAGVVQSPRYKIIEKKQPVAFWCNPISGHNTLYWYLQNLGQGPELLIRYENEEAVDDSQLPKDRFSAERLKGVDSTLKIQPAELGDSAVYLCASSQLKTGPIYGYTFGSGTRLTVV.

V and J are TRBV7-9 and TRBJ2-3; D not certain. From germline, CDR1 is SEHNR and CDR2 FQNEAQ (reference sequence). Trimming left V 1 base short and J 1 base short, with 9 bases between. This CDR3 contains 15 residues. The chain's CDR3 is CASSLVTPRTDTQYF. CDR3 DNA: TGTGCCAGCAGCTTAGTGACCCCTCGCACAGATACGCAGTATTTT. Supplemented by reference TRBV7-9 and TRBJ2-3, the full variable domain reads DTGVSQNPRHKITKRGQNVTFRCDPISEHNRLYWYRQTLGQGPEFLTYFQNEAQLEKSRLLSDRFSAERPKGSFSTLEIQRTEQGDSAMYLCASSLVTPRTDTQYFGPGTRLTVL.

V usage is TRBV28 and J usage is TRBJ2-7; tentative D call: TRBD2 (6 bases). The CDR3 length is 16 residues. Germline V gene lookup returns CDR1 MDHEN and CDR2 SYDVKM. Trimming took 4 bases from V and 0 from J, leaving 16 bases between them. The CDR3 loop reads CASSSVAEIVSYEQYF. The CDR3 bases are TGTGCCAGCAGTTCCGTAGCGGAGATCGTCTCCTACGAGCAGTACTTC.

V is TRBV7-2 and J is TRBJ1-2, with a weak D call TRBD1 (6 bases). This CDR3 is built from 13 residues. Deletions cut 7 bases from V and 4 bases from J, with 13 bases between. Germline V gene data show CDR1 as SGHTA and CDR2 as FQGNSA. CDR3 in amino acids: CASNSGGPYGYTF. The DNA for the CDR3 is TGTGCCAGCAACTCCGGGGGGCCCTATGGCTACACCTTC.

The chain links TRBV2 to TRBJ2-5, with D tentatively TRBD1 (5 bases). CDR3 length: 12 amino acids. Between the trimmed V and J ends, which lost 6 bases and 4 bases, there was a span of 9 bases. Germline-derived CDR1 and CDR2 are SNHLY and FYNNEI. The CDR3 reads CASSLGAETQYF. Here the CDR3 DNA reads TGTGCCAGCAGCCTTGGGGCAGAGACCCAGTACTTC.

The J gene is TRBJ2-5, the V gene TRBV10-1; no clear D. Germline CDR1 and CDR2: WNHNN and SYGVQD (reference sequence). This CDR3 contains 12 residues. Trimming shortened V by 10 bases and J by 2 bases, and 11 bases separated the two germline ends. The CDR3 loop is CATRGVQETQYF. Written as DNA, the CDR3 is TGCGCCACCCGAGGAGTTCAAGAGACCCAGTACTTC.

V gene TRBV6-1 combines with J gene TRBJ1-2, with TRBD1 identical over 9 bases. The CDR3 covers 14 residues. J gave up 2 bases and V 6 bases, and 4 bases lay outside the gene matches. Germline V gene sequence: CDR1 MNHNS, CDR2 SASEGT. CDR3 nucleotides: TGTGCCAGCAGACAAACAGGGGGCAACTATGGCTACACCTTC. Its protein product is CASRQTGGNYGYTF.

The rearrangement joins TRBV19 to TRBJ2-7, with a possible D match to TRBD2 (6 bases). This CDR3 contains 13 residues. V lost 3 bases to trimming and J lost 6 bases, with 12 bases between them. CDR1 and CDR2 (germline): LNHDA, SQIVND (reference sequence). The CDR3 DNA is TGTGCCAGTAGTATTCGGCGGGGTTCCGAGCAGTACTTC. As protein: CASSIRRGSEQYF.

This clone was detected a few times. The chain links TRBV28 to TRBJ1-2; 9 nucleotides match TRBD1. CDR1 is MDHEN and CDR2 is SYDVKM in the germline V gene. CDR3 size: 15 residues. Trimming at V came to 2 bases and at J to 7 bases, leaving 8 bases not matched to a gene. Here the CDR3 DNA reads TGTGCCAGCAGTTTAGGGACAGGGTCTTTCACTGGCTACACCTTC. Amino acids: CASSLGTGSFTGYTF.

The chain carries TRBV10-2 and TRBJ2-2, with TRBD2 as a possible D gene (6 bases). The CDR3 consists of 17 residues. Germline V lookup: CDR1 WSHSY, CDR2 SAAADI. Trimming cost V 5 bases and J 6 bases, with 22 bases left between them. The CDR3 sequence is CASSSRPGVERAGELFF. The CDR3 bases are TGCGCCAGCAGTTCCCGTCCGGGGGTGGAACGCGCCGGGGAGCTGTTTTTT.

This sequence joins TRBV7-2 and TRBJ1-3; 9 bases are shared with TRBD1. The V gene's germline CDR1 is SGHTA and CDR2 FQGNSA. The V gene end was trimmed by 1 base and the J gene end by 0 bases; junction bases not matched to a gene: 7. CDR3 length: 18 residues. CDR3 residues: CASSLDPPGQGSGNTIYF. The CDR3 DNA reads TGTGCCAGCAGCTTAGACCCCCCGGGACAGGGCTCTGGAAACACCATATATTTT.

The CDR3 here is CASSKQTGAPNTEAFF. The CDR3 DNA reads TGTGCCAGCAGCAAGCAGACAGGGGCCCCGAACACTGAAGCTTTCTTT. The rearrangement joins TRBV14 to TRBJ1-1; 8 bases fit TRBD1. V trimming: 5 bases; J trimming: 1 base; junction bases outside the gene matches: 9. This CDR3 contains 16 residues. In germline, CDR1 is SGHDN, CDR2 FVKESK.

J is TRBJ1-4 and V is TRBV5-1; D not certain. This CDR3 is built from 15 residues. V gave up 0 bases and J gave up 5 bases, with 11 bases separating them. The V gene's germline CDR1 is SGHRS and CDR2 YFSETQ. The CDR3 region is CASSLGAEANEKLFF. In nucleotides, the CDR3 is TGCGCCAGCAGCTTGGGGGCAGAGGCGAATGAAAAACTGTTTTTT.